The 18 T cell receptor beta chains listed next were all sequenced from one sample in a study of T cell repertoires in cytomegalovirus infection. MiXCR, applied by TCRdb to the reads, yields one record per CDR3 protein. The sample records 600,000 to 700,000 distinct CDR3 sequences, 30% to 40% being singletons. The antigens of these receptors remain unknown. The sequencing here drew on cultured PBMCs, taken from culture after CMV antigen stimulation. The receptors here all came from a human donor in good health (CMV status not recorded). Some clones in this sample may be carry-over from other donors' samples.

This clonotype was seen at least ten times. This chain links TRBV7-2 with TRBJ1-5; D gene unclear. Germline V CDR1 and CDR2: SGHTA, FQGNSA. The CDR3 length is 13 residues. Trimming cost V 0 bases and J 6 bases, with 6 bases left between them. CDR3 protein: CASSLAQTQPQHF. The CDR3 DNA is TGTGCCAGCAGCTTAGCACAGACTCAGCCCCAGCATTTT. The full variable domain, rest sourced from reference TRBV7-2 and TRBJ1-5, is GAGVSQSPSNKVTEKGKDVELRCDPISGHTALYWYRQSLGQGLEFLIYFQGNSAPDKSGLPSDRFSAERTGGSVSTLTIQRTQQEDSAVYLCASSLAQTQPQHFGDGTRLSIL.

The chain couples TRBV4-1 to TRBJ2-7; possibly TRBD1 or TRBD2 for D (5 bases each). From germline, CDR1 is MGHRA and CDR2 YSYEKL. V dropped 4 bases and J dropped 0 bases, with 13 bases sitting between them. CDR3 length: 15 residues. The chain's CDR3 is CASSPGPASSYEQYF. Written as DNA, the CDR3 is TGCGCCAGCAGCCCGGGGCCAGCGAGCTCCTACGAGCAGTACTTC.

This clonotype was picked up a small number of times. J is TRBJ2-1 and V is TRBV10-3, with TRBD1 matching over 7 bases. The V segment lost 4 bases and the J segment 2 bases; nucleotides outside the gene matches: 5. Germline loops: CDR1 ENHRY, CDR2 SYGVKD. This CDR3 has 15 residues. CDR3 sequence (DNA): TGTGCCATCAGTGCACGACAGGGCACCTACAATGAGCAGTTCTTC. The encoded protein is CAISARQGTYNEQFF.

This clonotype was seen repeatedly, ten times or more. The V gene is TRBV7-2, the J gene TRBJ2-5, with D unresolved. V was pared by 6 bases and J by 0 bases, with 8 bases between. The CDR3 totals 13 residues. CDR1 and CDR2 from the germline V gene are SGHTA and FQGNSA. Here the CDR3 reads CASSRANQETQYF. CDR3 DNA: TGTGCCAGCAGTCGCGCCAACCAAGAGACCCAGTACTTC.

The chain combines TRBV6-5 with TRBJ1-1; D is ambiguous. Trimming shortened V by 2 bases and J by 1 base, and 5 bases separated the two germline ends. This CDR3 comprises 13 residues. Per the germline V gene, CDR1 is MNHEY and CDR2 is SVGAGI. The CDR3 is CASSYQENTEAFF. In DNA form, the CDR3 reads TGTGCCAGCAGTTACCAGGAGAACACTGAAGCTTTCTTT.

This clonotype has only a few counts. The chain joins TRBV19 to TRBJ1-1; D is perhaps TRBD1 (6 bases). The V end lost 3 bases, the J end lost 2 bases, and 13 bases lay between the germline ends. Germline V gene lookup returns CDR1 LNHDA and CDR2 SQIVND (reference sequence). This CDR3 spans 15 amino acids. The CDR3 bases are TGTGCCAGTAGTATGATCAGGGGCACCAACACTGAAGCTTTCTTT. Translation gives CASSMIRGTNTEAFF.

The table lists this clonotype with a few counts. The chain uses TRBV7-2 and TRBJ2-2; the match to TRBD1 covers 9 bases. The CDR3 runs to 14 residues. V shed 5 bases and J 7 bases; nucleotides not matched to a gene: 5. Per the germline V gene, CDR1 is SGHTA and CDR2 is FQGNSA. CDR3 coding DNA: TGTGCCAGCAGCCGGGACAGGGTTGGCGGGGAGCTGTTTTTT. Encoded protein: CASSRDRVGGELFF.

This clonotype was seen more than once but under ten times. The gene calls are TRBV28 and TRBJ2-3; 8 bases agree with TRBD2. This CDR3 comprises 15 residues. With 7 bases clipped from V and 0 bases from J, the junction kept 6 bases outside the gene matches. Germline V gene data show CDR1 as MDHEN and CDR2 as SYDVKM. CDR3 loop: CASTLRGASTDTQYF. The CDR3 DNA sequence: TGTGCCAGCACTCTGCGGGGGGCGAGCACAGATACGCAGTATTTT.

This clonotype has more than one count but fewer than ten. Here the CDR3 reads CASSLRAAEYNEQFF. CDR3 nucleotide sequence: TGTGCCAGCAGCTTAAGGGCGGCGGAGTACAATGAGCAGTTCTTC. The J gene is TRBJ2-1, the V gene TRBV7-2; the D is unclear. Per the germline V gene, CDR1 is SGHTA and CDR2 is FQGNSA. CDR3 size: 15 residues. Trimming shortened V by 2 bases and J by 4 bases, and 12 bases separated the two germline ends. Full variable domain (missing parts from reference TRBV7-2 and TRBJ2-1): GAGVSQSPSNKVTEKGKDVELRCDPISGHTALYWYRQSLGQGLEFLIYFQGNSAPDKSGLPSDRFSAERTGGSVSTLTIQRTQQEDSAVYLCASSLRAAEYNEQFFGPGTRLTVL.

Only a few counts were recorded for this clonotype. The chain recombines TRBV7-9 with TRBJ1-1; D is uncertain. Germline values: CDR1 SEHNR, CDR2 FQNEAQ (reference sequence). The CDR3 consists of 15 residues. V lost 1 base to trimming and J lost 1 base, with 10 bases between them. Written as DNA, the CDR3 is TGTGCCAGCAGCTTAGTAGGTAGTACGAACACTGAAGCTTTCTTT. Translation gives CASSLVGSTNTEAFF.

This chain links TRBV11-3 with TRBJ2-1; no clear D. The CDR3 covers 16 residues. V lost 0 bases to trimming and J lost 0 bases, with 9 bases between them. Per germline, CDR1 SGHNT and CDR2 YENEEA. CDR3: CASSLETWNSYNEQFF. CDR3 nucleotides: TGTGCCAGCAGCTTAGAAACCTGGAACTCCTACAATGAGCAGTTCTTC.

The chain recombines TRBV27 with TRBJ2-7; TRBD2 is a possible D gene (5 bases). V was shortened by 5 bases and J by 5 bases, with 13 bases between the two germline ends. Germline V CDR1 and CDR2: MNHEY, SMNVEV (reference sequence). The length of the CDR3 is 13 residues. CDR3 in amino acids: CASSRGFPHEQYF. CDR3 DNA: TGTGCCAGCAGTCGAGGGTTTCCCCACGAGCAGTACTTC.

This clonotype was recorded once. The rearrangement links TRBV7-6 to TRBJ2-2; 15 positions match TRBD2. The CDR3 is made up of 19 amino acids. Trimming cost V 4 bases and J 0 bases; bases outside gene matches: 6. The germline CDR1 and CDR2 sequences are SGHVS and FNYEAQ. CDR3: CASSSSGLAGGANTGELFF. CDR3 sequence (DNA): TGTGCCAGCAGCTCATCGGGACTAGCGGGAGGAGCGAACACCGGGGAGCTGTTTTTT.

This clonotype occurred a few times. The chain recombines TRBV12-3 or TRBV12-4 with TRBJ1-4; TRBD1 agrees at 8 bases. The ends lost 7 bases at V and 6 bases at J; junction bases unmatched: 7. CDR3 size: 14 residues. CDR3 nucleotide sequence: TGTGCCAGCACCTCAACAGGGGGGTATGAAAAACTGTTTTTT. Its translation: CASTSTGGYEKLFF.

This clonotype was detected a few times. The chain links TRBV12-5 to TRBJ2-5; D is possibly TRBD2 (6 bases). Germline V CDR1 and CDR2: LGHNT, FRNRAP. Trimming pared 3 bases from V and 6 bases from J, leaving 14 bases between. This CDR3 region has 14 residues. The CDR3 sequence is CASGLGEDWKTQYF. The CDR3 nucleotides read TGTGCTAGTGGTTTAGGGGAGGACTGGAAGACCCAGTACTTC.

In this sample, this clonotype turned up a few times. This chain links TRBV7-8 with TRBJ2-5; perhaps TRBD2 as D (6 bases). With 5 bases removed from V and 2 bases from J, the gap between germline ends came to 24 bases. The CDR3 contains 18 residues. CDR1 and CDR2 (germline): SGHVS, FQNEAQ. This CDR3 is CASSPWVAGIREQETQYF. CDR3 nucleotides: TGTGCCAGCAGCCCCTGGGTCGCGGGAATTCGGGAACAAGAGACCCAGTACTTC. Using reference TRBV7-8 and TRBJ2-5 for the parts outside the CDR3, the full variable domain is GAGVSQSPRYKVAKRGQDVALRCDPISGHVSLFWYQQALGQGPEFLTYFQNEAQLDKSGLPSDRFFAERPEGSVSTLKIQRTQQEDSAVYLCASSPWVAGIREQETQYFGPGTRLLVL.

V usage is TRBV4-3 and J usage is TRBJ1-1; D unresolved. Trimming took 0 bases from V and 4 from J, leaving 18 bases between them. The CDR3 sequence is 17 residues long. Germline V lookup: CDR1 LGHNA, CDR2 YSLEER. The CDR3 is CASSQDEGPQEPTEAFF. The CDR3 DNA reads as TGCGCCAGCAGCCAAGATGAGGGCCCCCAGGAACCCACTGAAGCTTTCTTT.

This clonotype was recorded many times. The chain has TRBV6-1 and TRBJ1-1; D may be TRBD1 (5 bases). From germline, CDR1 is MNHNS and CDR2 SASEGT. The CDR3 totals 14 residues. Trimming removed 5 bases at V and 1 base at J, with 11 bases between. The CDR3 nucleotides are TGTGCCAGCAGTACGACGGGGGGGAACACTGAAGCTTTCTTT. Amino acids: CASSTTGGNTEAFF.